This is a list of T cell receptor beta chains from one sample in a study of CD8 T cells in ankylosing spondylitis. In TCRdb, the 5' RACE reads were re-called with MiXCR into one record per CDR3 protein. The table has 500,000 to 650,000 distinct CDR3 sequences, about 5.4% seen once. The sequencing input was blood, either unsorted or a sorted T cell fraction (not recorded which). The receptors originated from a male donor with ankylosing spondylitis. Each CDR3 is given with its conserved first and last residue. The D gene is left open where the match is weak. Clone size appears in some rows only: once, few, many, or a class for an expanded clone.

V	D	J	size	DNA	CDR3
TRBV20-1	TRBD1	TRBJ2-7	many	TGCAGTGCTAGAGATTCGCGGACAGGGGGATACGAGCAGTACTTC	CSARDSRTGGYEQYF
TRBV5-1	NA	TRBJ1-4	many	TGCGCCAGTGGAAGAGGAGGGCAACAGTATGAAAAACTGTTTTTT	CASGRGGQQYEKLFF
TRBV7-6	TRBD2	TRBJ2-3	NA	TGTGCCAGCAGCCAGCGGGGGGCGAGCACAGATACGCAGTATTTT	CASSQRGASTDTQYF
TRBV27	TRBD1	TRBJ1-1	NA	TGTGCCAGCAGTTCGCCGGGACAGGGGCCCGAAGCTTTCTTT	CASSSPGQGPEAFF
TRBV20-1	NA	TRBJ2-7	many	TGCAGTGCTAGAGACGGAACTAGCTTTACCTACGAGCAGTACTTC	CSARDGTSFTYEQYF
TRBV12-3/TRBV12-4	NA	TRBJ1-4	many	TGTGCCAGCAGTTTTAGTCTGGGGTATGCTGAAAAACTGTTTTTT	CASSFSLGYAEKLFF
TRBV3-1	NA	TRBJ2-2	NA	TGTGCCAGCAGCCAAGTTCAGGGGCAGGTCGGGGAGCTGTTTTTT	CASSQVQGQVGELFF
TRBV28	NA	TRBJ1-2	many	TGTGCCAGCAGTTTAACTCCCTATGGCTACACCTTC	CASSLTPYGYTF
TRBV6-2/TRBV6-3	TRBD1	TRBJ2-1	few	TGTGCCAGCGGACAGGGTATTGAGCAGTTCTTC	CASGQGIEQFF
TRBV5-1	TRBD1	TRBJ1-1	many	TGCGCCAGCAGCGTGACAGGGACGAACACTGAAGCTTTCTTT	CASSVTGTNTEAFF
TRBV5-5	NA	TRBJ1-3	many	TGTGCCAGCAGCTTGGACGTTTACACCATATATTTT	CASSLDVYTIYF
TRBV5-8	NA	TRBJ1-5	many	TGTGCCAGCAGCTTCTACAGGGAGGGCAGCAATCAGCCCCAGCATTTT	CASSFYREGSNQPQHF
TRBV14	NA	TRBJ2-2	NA	TGTGCCAGCAGCCAAGTAAGGGTTTCGAACACCGGGGAGCTGTTTTTT	CASSQVRVSNTGELFF
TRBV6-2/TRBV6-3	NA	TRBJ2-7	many	TGTGCCAGCGGGGCGGGGACGACCTACGAGCAGTACTTC	CASGAGTTYEQYF
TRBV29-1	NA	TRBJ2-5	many	TGCAGCGTTCAGAAGCAAGAGACCCAGTACTTC	CSVQKQETQYF
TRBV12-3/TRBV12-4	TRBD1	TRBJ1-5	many	TGTGCCAGCAGGCCCCGGGACAGCCATCAGCCCCAGCATTTT	CASRPRDSHQPQHF
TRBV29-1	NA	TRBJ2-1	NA	TGCAGCGTTGAAGGCACGCCTAGCTCCTACAATGAGCAGTTCTTC	CSVEGTPSSYNEQFF
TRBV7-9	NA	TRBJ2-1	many	TGTGCCAGCAGCTTAGAAGACTCTTACAATGAGCAGTTCTTC	CASSLEDSYNEQFF
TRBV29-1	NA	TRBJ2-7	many	TGCAGCGTTGTTTCCACCCGAGGCGAGCAGTACTTC	CSVVSTRGEQYF
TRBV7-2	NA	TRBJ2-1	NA	TGTGCCAGCAGCTTATACGTCTTGGGACTTCCCGCCTTCTTCTTC	CASSLYVLGLPAFFF
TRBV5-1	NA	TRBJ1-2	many	TGCGCCAGCAGTCCACCGCTAGGGCGCTATGGCTACACCTTC	CASSPPLGRYGYTF
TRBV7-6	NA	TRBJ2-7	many	TGTGCCAGCAGCTTAAATGCACGTCACCGGGAGCAGTACTTC	CASSLNARHREQYF
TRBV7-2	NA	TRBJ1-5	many	TGTGCCAGCAGCCCCCGACGGGTAAATCAGCCCCAGCATTTT	CASSPRRVNQPQHF
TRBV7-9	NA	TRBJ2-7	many	TGTGCCAGCTGCCCGCCGGAGGCCTCGGACGAGCAGTACTTC	CASCPPEASDEQYF
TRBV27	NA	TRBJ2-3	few	TGTGCCAGCAGTCCCAACAGGGGGGGTACGCAGTATTTT	CASSPNRGGTQYF
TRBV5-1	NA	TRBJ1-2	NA	TGCGCCAGCAGCTTGCGGCAGGGCGGGAACTATGGCTACACCTTC	CASSLRQGGNYGYTF
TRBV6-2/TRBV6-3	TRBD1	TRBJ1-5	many	TGTGCCAGCAGCCCCAAGAAAGGGACAGGGAACCAGCCCCAGCATTTT	CASSPKKGTGNQPQHF
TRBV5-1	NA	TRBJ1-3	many	TGCGCCAGCAGCTTGGGACACCTCTCTGGAAACACCATATATTTT	CASSLGHLSGNTIYF
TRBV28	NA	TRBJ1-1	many	TGTGCCAGCAGTCCCCAGTTGGGGGGGAACACTGAAGCTTTCTTT	CASSPQLGGNTEAFF
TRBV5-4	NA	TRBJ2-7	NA	TGTGCCAGCGGCTTTGGGGGGAGCTACGAGCAGTACTTC	CASGFGGSYEQYF
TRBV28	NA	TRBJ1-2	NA	TGTGCCAGCAGTCCCGCCGGAGGCAGTAAAACCTATGGCTACACCTTC	CASSPAGGSKTYGYTF